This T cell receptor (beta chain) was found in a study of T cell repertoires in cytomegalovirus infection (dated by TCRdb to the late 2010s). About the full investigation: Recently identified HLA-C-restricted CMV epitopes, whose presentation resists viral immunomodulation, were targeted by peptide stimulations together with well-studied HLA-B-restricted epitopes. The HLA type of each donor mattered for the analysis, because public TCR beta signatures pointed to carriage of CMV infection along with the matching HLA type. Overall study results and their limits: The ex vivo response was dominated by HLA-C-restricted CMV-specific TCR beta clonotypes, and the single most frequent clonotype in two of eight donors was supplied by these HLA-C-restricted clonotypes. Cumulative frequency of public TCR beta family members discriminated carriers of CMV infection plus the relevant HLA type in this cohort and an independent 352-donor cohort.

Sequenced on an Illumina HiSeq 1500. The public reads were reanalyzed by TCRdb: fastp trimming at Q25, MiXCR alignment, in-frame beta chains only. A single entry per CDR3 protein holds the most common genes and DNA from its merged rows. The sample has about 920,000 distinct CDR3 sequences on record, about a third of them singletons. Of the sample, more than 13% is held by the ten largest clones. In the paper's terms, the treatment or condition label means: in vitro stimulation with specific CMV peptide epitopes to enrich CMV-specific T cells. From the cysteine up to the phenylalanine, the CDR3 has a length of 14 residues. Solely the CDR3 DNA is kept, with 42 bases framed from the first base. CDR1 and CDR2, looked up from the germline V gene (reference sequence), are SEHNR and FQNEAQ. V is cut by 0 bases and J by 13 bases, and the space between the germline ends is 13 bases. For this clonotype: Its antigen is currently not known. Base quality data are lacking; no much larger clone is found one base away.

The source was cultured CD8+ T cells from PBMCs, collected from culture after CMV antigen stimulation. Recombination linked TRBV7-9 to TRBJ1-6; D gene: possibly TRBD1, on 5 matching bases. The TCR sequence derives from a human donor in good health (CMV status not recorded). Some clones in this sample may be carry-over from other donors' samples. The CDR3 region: CASSLAQLGTPLHF. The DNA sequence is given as TGTGCCAGCAGCTTAGCGCAGTTGGGGACGCCCCTCCACTTT.